Listed below are T cell receptor beta chains from one sample, sequenced in a study of post-analysis software for immune sequencing data. TCRdb reprocessed the PCR reads via MiXCR and lists one record per CDR3 protein. The sample has approximately 660,000 distinct CDR3 sequences; 59% are singletons. Material: blood. Every receptor here comes from a girl aged 2-10 years with multiple sclerosis. Both conserved end residues are part of each CDR3.

>TRBJ2-3|TRBV5-1|14
CASSVSGERDTQYF
>TRBJ2-5|TRBV5-5|13
CASSIGAEETQYF
>TRBJ2-7|TRBV5-5|15
CASSLGLPSTYEQYF
>TRBJ2-7|TRBV9|17
CASSALMTAPSSYEQYF
>TRBJ1-2|TRBV7-9|15
CASSNYRGQADGYTF
>TRBJ2-4|TRBV12-3/TRBV12-4|16
CASSSDWTGGKNIQYF
>TRBJ2-1|TRBV12-3/TRBV12-4|14
CASSLGLACHEQFF
>TRBJ1-1|TRBV5-1|15
CASSLVSRGNTEAFF
>TRBJ1-1|TRBV12-3/TRBV12-4|12
CASSFEGPEAFF
>TRBJ2-1|TRBV5-1|13
CASSRGTHNEQFF
>TRBJ2-1|TRBV5-1|15
CASSSDGHQTNEQFF
>TRBJ1-1|TRBV6-5|13
CASGMTENTEAFF
>TRBJ2-5|TRBV5-1|15
CASSVGTSLQETQYF
>TRBJ2-3|TRBV7-9|13
CASSLGAPVTQYF
>TRBJ2-7|TRBV5-1|17
CASSLAMRAGASYEQYF
>TRBJ1-1|TRBV29-1|13
CSVSDSSNTEAFF
>TRBJ2-1|TRBV7-9|15
CASSPRTGWPNEQFF
>TRBJ1-2|TRBV12-3/TRBV12-4|13
CASSVQGSYGYTF
>TRBJ2-3|TRBV7-9|17
CASSLSKSGTFTDTQYF
>TRBJ2-6|TRBV20-1|13
CSASRPEANVLTF
>TRBJ2-1|TRBV6-1|18
CASRPGPGTVTFYNEQFF
>TRBJ2-7|TRBV29-1|16
CSVEDPREGSAYEQYF
>TRBJ1-1|TRBV5-1|15
CASSLGPQGDTEAFF
>TRBJ2-1|TRBV5-1|14
CASSFGIASDEQFF
>TRBJ1-1|TRBV29-1|15
CSVDRWENGNTEAFF
>TRBJ2-6|TRBV11-2|18
CASSPLGGSGSGANVLTF
>TRBJ2-6|TRBV5-1|17
CASRGGRPNSGANVLTF
>TRBJ1-6|TRBV7-6|16
CASSPGRAFPGSPLHF
>NA|TRBV29-1|12
CSVEAGAYEQYF
>TRBJ1-5|TRBV20-1|12
CSALQGSEPQHF
>NA|TRBV2|12
CASGTVIYEQYF
>TRBJ2-1|TRBV5-1|14
CASSLRRDRNEQFF
>TRBJ2-4|TRBV5-5|15
CASSLAEGIKNIQYF
>TRBJ2-3|TRBV10-3|14
CAIAGTTNTDTQYF
>TRBJ1-2|TRBV6-5|13
CASRQTGGSGYTF
>TRBJ2-5|TRBV6-5|15
CASSHLAGGGETQYF
>TRBJ2-2|TRBV5-1|13
CASGLIGTGELFF